This is a list of T cell receptor beta chains from one sample in a study of sequential checkpoint blockade in melanoma. Sequenced by immunoSEQ multiplex PCR; TCRdb stores in-frame clones only, minus some. The table lists about 22,000 clones, 65% to 90% of them singletons. The sequences come from CD8+ T cells sorted from blood (inferred from file names), collected from a patient given nivolumab and ipilimumab in sequence. Every receptor here comes from a human donor with melanoma. Each CDR3 is given with its conserved first and last residue. Fields, in order: V gene, D gene, J gene, clone size, CDR3 DNA, CDR3 protein. D genes are given only for firm matches. A clone size is listed for some rows: how often the clone was seen (once, few, many), or a class if it is expanded.

>TRBV10-3|NA|TRBJ1-1|few
TGTGCCATCAGGGGAGGAGGAGCCACTGAAGCTTTCTTT
CAIRGGGATEAFF
>TRBV6-4|TRBD2|TRBJ2-1|NA
TGTGCCAGCAGCACCGGGACTAGCAGTGAGCAGTTCTTC
CASSTGTSSEQFF
>TRBV11-2|TRBD2|TRBJ2-3|NA
TGTGCCAGCAGCCATGTACCACTAGCGGGAGGCCTCCTCACAGATACGCAGTATTTT
CASSHVPLAGGLLTDTQYF
>TRBV4-1|TRBD2|TRBJ2-2|NA
TGCGCCAGCAGCCCTAGGGGACTAGCGGGAGGGGGGGAGCTGTTTTTT
CASSPRGLAGGGELFF
>TRBV5-6|TRBD2|TRBJ2-7|NA
TGTGCCAGCAGCTTGCCTAGCCGGGAGGGCCGCTACGAGCAGTACTTC
CASSLPSREGRYEQYF
>TRBV2|TRBD2|TRBJ2-7|NA
TGTGCCAGCAAAGAGCGGGGGGGCTACGAGCAGTACTTC
CASKERGGYEQYF
>TRBV6-5|NA|TRBJ2-1|NA
TGTGCCAGCAGTTACTTTCTAGCGCAATACAATGAGCAGTTCTTC
CASSYFLAQYNEQFF
>TRBV27|TRBD1|TRBJ1-4|NA
TGTGCCAGCAGGTGGACAGGGCACGAAAAACTGTTTTTT
CASRWTGHEKLFF
>TRBV4-3|NA|TRBJ2-7|NA
TGCGCCAGCAGCCAAGAAAGAACAGCAAACTCCTACGAGCAGTACTTC
CASSQERTANSYEQYF
>TRBV4-3|TRBD1|TRBJ1-2|NA
TGCGCCAGCAGCCAAGATGGGGACAGGGCTGATGGCTACACCTTC
CASSQDGDRADGYTF
>TRBV10-2|TRBD1|TRBJ2-3|NA
TGCGCCAGCAGGACCCGGGACAGGATAATAGATACGCAGTATTTT
CASRTRDRIIDTQYF
>TRBV10-2|NA|TRBJ2-3|NA
TGCGCCAGCAGTGAACACGAGGCCCTCACAGATACGCAGTATTTT
CASSEHEALTDTQYF
>TRBV27|TRBD2|TRBJ2-7|NA
TGTGCCAGCAGTCCGTCAGCGGGAGGCCTCTCCTACGAGCAGTACTTC
CASSPSAGGLSYEQYF
>TRBV7-2|NA|TRBJ1-6|NA
TGTGCCAGCAGCTTAGGTTTCGGCCCCGCGGCCCTTAATTCACCCCTCCACTTT
CASSLGFGPAALNSPLHF
>TRBV28|TRBD1|TRBJ2-3|once
TGTGCCAGCAGTTTCTTAGGGCAGGGGGCAGATACGCAGTATTTT
CASSFLGQGADTQYF
>TRBV4-3|TRBD1|TRBJ1-5|NA
TGCGCCAGCAGCCTTGACAGGGAACAGCCCCAGCATTTT
CASSLDREQPQHF
>TRBV2|TRBD2|TRBJ2-3|NA
TGTGCCAGCAGTGAGGGGATAGCGGGAGCTACAGATACGCAGTATTTT
CASSEGIAGATDTQYF
>TRBV27|NA|TRBJ1-3|NA
TGTGCCAGCAGCACTATCGGGGGGAAGACGGGAAACACCATATATTTT
CASSTIGGKTGNTIYF
>TRBV4-3|TRBD2|TRBJ2-7|NA
TGCGCCAGCAGCCTAGCGGGGGGAGAGGAGCAGTACTTC
CASSLAGGEEQYF
>TRBV19|NA|TRBJ2-7|NA
TGTGCCAGTAGTACCCCACTGGGACAAGGGGCACCCTACGAGCAGTACTTC
CASSTPLGQGAPYEQYF
>TRBV10-1|NA|TRBJ2-2|NA
TGCGCCAGCAGTAGCCTAACGAGGACCGGGGAGCTGTTTTTT
CASSSLTRTGELFF
>TRBV19|NA|TRBJ1-5|NA
TGTGCCAGTAGTATATTAAGGGGAAGTCAGCCCCAGCATTTT
CASSILRGSQPQHF
>TRBV2|NA|TRBJ2-7|NA
TGTGCCAGCAGCGGGGAGGAATACGAGCAGTACTTC
CASSGEEYEQYF
>TRBV9|NA|TRBJ2-3|few
TGTGCCAGCAGCCAGGGGAGCCCAGATACGCAGTATTTT
CASSQGSPDTQYF
>TRBV10-1|NA|TRBJ2-2|NA
TGCGCCAGCATGCAGAACGACAGCCCCCTCATCGGGGAGCTGTTTTTT
CASMQNDSPLIGELFF
>TRBV11-3|NA|TRBJ2-3|few
TGTGCCAGCAGCTTAGGAGGGCCCACAGATACGCAGTATTTT
CASSLGGPTDTQYF
>TRBV9|TRBD2|TRBJ2-7|NA
TGTGCCAGCAGCCCAGGACTAGCGGGGGCCTCCTACGAGCAGTACTTC
CASSPGLAGASYEQYF
>TRBV28|NA|TRBJ1-5|few
TGTGCCAGCAGCCCGGTGTTTGGCAATCAGCCCCAGCATTTT
CASSPVFGNQPQHF
>TRBV19|TRBD2|TRBJ2-1|few
TGTGCCACTTCCCCGGGACTAGTCTACAATGAGCAGTTCTTC
CATSPGLVYNEQFF
>TRBV5-1|NA|TRBJ2-5|once
TGCGCCAGCAGCTTGGAGGCGGAAGAGACCCAGTACTTC
CASSLEAEETQYF
>TRBV27|NA|TRBJ2-7|NA
TGTGCAAGCGGGCAGACCTACGAGCAGTACTTC
CASGQTYEQYF
>TRBV6-1|NA|TRBJ2-7|NA
TGTGCCAGCAGTGGGGGGGCCTACGAGCAGTACTTC
CASSGGAYEQYF
>TRBV27|NA|TRBJ2-3|NA
TGTGCCAGCAGTTTATCGGTAGCGGTCACAGATACGCAGTATTTT
CASSLSVAVTDTQYF
>TRBV27|TRBD1|TRBJ1-1|NA
TGTGCCAGCAAGGAGGGGGCAGGTCTTGAAGCTTTCTTT
CASKEGAGLEAFF
>TRBV5-6|NA|TRBJ2-7|NA
TGTGCCAGCAGCTTCGCGGGACAGACCTACGAGCAGTACTTC
CASSFAGQTYEQYF
>TRBV10-1|NA|TRBJ1-1|NA
TGCGCCAGCAGTGACAGTGGACTTGGAACTGAAGCTTTCTTT
CASSDSGLGTEAFF
>TRBV13|NA|TRBJ1-3|NA
TGTGCCAGCAGCTTATTTCCCAGGGCTGGAAACACCATATATTTT
CASSLFPRAGNTIYF
>TRBV9|TRBD1|TRBJ1-2|NA
TGTGCCAGCAGCAACCCCAGGGGACAGGAACCTAACTATGGCTACACCTTC
CASSNPRGQEPNYGYTF
>TRBV19|TRBD1|TRBJ1-5|few
TGTGCCAGTAGCAACGACAGGGTGGGCAATCAGCCCCAGCATTTT
CASSNDRVGNQPQHF
>TRBV5-6|TRBD2|TRBJ2-1|NA
TGTGCCAGCAGCTCATTTGACGGGGGGGCCCATTACAATGAGCAGTTCTTC
CASSSFDGGAHYNEQFF
>TRBV28|TRBD1|TRBJ1-1|once
TGTGCCAGCAGTCCTTCCTCAGGGGGCTGGTTGGTGAACACTGAAGCTTTCTTT
CASSPSSGGWLVNTEAFF
>TRBV6-1|NA|TRBJ1-5|NA
TGTGCCAGCACCCCGGGGGGGGTGATCAATCAGCCCCAGCATTTT
CASTPGGVINQPQHF
>TRBV5-5|NA|TRBJ1-1|NA
TGTGCCAGCAGGGAGACAGGAAGCACTGAAGCTTTCTTT
CASRETGSTEAFF
>TRBV27|TRBD1|TRBJ2-7|NA
TGTGCCAGCAGTATAGGACAGGGTAAGGCCTCCTACGAGCAGTACTTC
CASSIGQGKASYEQYF
>TRBV4-1|NA|TRBJ2-3|few
TGCGCCAGCAGCCAAGGCCGCGGGGCAGATACGCAGTATTTT
CASSQGRGADTQYF
>TRBV10-3|NA|TRBJ1-5|few
TGTGCCATCAGTGAGTCGTGGGCAGACAATCAGCCCCAGCATTTT
CAISESWADNQPQHF